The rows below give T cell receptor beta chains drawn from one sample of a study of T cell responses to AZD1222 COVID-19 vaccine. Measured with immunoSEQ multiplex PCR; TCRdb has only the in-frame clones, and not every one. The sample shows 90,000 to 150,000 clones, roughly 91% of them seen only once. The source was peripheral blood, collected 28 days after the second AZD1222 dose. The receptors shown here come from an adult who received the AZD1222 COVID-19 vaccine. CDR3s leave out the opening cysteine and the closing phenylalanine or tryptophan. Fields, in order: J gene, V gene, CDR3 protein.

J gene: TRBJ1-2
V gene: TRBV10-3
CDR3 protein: AILDRNYGYT

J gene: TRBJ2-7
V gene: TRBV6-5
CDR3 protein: ASSYGFGKSYEQY

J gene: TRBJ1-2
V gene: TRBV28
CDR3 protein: ASSSGQANYGYT

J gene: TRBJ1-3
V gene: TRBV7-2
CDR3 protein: ASSLGGIGNTIY

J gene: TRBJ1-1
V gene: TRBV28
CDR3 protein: ASRNQVTGQRHTEAF

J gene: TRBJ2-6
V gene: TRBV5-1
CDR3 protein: ASSNDGSGANVLT

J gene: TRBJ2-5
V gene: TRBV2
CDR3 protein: ASRVGTVPETQY

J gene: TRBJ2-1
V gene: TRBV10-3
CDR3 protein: AISRTGDEQF

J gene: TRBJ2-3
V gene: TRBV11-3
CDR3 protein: ASSLAGSGTDTQY

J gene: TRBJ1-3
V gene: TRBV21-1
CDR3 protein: ASSNPRPGNTIY

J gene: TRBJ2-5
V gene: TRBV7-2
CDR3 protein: ASSLAGSQETQY

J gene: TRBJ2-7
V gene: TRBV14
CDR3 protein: ASSQYFGGGSEQY

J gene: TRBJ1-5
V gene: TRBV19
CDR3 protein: ASSISGQSNQPQH

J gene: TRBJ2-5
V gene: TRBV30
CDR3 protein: AWTSGQQETQY

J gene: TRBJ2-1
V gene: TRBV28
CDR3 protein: ASSWGLVYEQF

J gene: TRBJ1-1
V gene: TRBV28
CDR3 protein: ASRRQGPTEAF

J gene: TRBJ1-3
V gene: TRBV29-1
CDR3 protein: SVEVGLAGNTIY

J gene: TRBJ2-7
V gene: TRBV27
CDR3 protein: ASSSPGGNRQY

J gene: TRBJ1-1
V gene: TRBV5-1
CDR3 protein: ASSLAGGMNTEAF

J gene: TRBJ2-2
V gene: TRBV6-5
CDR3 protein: ASSLETGGNTGELF

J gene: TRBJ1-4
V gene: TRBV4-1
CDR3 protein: ASSQELSGWRKLF

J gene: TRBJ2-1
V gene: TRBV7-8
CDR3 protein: ASSLEVGSSFYNEQF

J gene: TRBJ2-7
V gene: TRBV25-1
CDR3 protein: ASSERTGYEQY

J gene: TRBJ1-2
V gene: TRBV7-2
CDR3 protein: ASSSLDGLGGYT

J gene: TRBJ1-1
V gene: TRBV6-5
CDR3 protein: ASRDRGFGTEAF

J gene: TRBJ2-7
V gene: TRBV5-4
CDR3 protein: ASSQVTWGAAYEQY

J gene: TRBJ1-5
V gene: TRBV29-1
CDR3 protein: SVGGEGQPQH

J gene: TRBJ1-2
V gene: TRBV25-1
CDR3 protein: ASSERHSGRENYGYT

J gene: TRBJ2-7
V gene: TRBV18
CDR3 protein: ASSPPLGQGNIEQY

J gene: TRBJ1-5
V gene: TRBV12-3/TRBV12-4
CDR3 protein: ASSPDREAQH

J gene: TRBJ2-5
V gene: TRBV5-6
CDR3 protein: ASSRGRASETQY

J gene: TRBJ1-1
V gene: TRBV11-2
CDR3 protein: ASSLAAANTEAF

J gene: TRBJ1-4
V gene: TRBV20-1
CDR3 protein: SARGPTRLF

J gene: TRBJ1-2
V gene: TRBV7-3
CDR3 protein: ASSDQPGDGYT

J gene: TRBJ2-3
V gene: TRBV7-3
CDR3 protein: ASSFRAAVSTDTQY

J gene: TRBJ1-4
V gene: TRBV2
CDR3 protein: ASSVGGAGRKLF

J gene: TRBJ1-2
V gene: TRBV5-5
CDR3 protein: ASSQGTGYGYT

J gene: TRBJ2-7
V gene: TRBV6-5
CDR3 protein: ASTGTGAYEQY

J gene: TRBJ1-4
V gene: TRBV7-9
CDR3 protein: ASSSPPVEKLF

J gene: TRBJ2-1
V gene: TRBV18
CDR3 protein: ASSPSPSEYYNEQF

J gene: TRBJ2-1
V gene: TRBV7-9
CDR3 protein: ASSPWGSGTNNEQF

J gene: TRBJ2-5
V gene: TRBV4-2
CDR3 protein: ASSPPGDQETQY

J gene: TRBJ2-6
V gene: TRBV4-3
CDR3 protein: ASSQAATGANVLT

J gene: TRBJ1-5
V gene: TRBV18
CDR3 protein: ASSAGSQGGQPQH

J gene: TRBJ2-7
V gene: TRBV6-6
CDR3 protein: ASSPGTSDYEQY

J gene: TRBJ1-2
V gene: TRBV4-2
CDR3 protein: ASSQSGQGNYGYT